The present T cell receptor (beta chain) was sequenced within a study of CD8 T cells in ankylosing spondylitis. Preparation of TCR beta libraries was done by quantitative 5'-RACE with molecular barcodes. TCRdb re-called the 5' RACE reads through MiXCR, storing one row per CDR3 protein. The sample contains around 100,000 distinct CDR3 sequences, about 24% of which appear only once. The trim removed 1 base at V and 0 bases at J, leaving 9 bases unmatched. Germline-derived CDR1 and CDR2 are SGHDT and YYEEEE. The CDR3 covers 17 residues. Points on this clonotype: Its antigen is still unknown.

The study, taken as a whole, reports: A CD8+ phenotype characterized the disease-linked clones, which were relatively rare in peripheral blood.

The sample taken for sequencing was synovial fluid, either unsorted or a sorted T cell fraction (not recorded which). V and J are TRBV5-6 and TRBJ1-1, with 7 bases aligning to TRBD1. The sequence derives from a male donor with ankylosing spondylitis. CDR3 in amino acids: CASSLSPGQALNTEAFF. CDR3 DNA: TGTGCCAGCAGCTTGTCCCCCGGACAGGCCTTGAACACTGAAGCTTTCTTT.